These T cell receptor beta chains were read from a single sample in a study of CD8 T cells in ankylosing spondylitis. Via MiXCR, TCRdb re-called the 5' RACE reads, giving one row per CDR3 protein. The sample includes about 300,000 distinct CDR3 sequences, around 20% of them seen just once. Sample: blood, either unsorted or a sorted T cell fraction (not recorded which). Receptor source: a female donor with ankylosing spondylitis or in good health (not recorded which). CDR3s include the opening cysteine and the closing phenylalanine or tryptophan. The D gene is left open where the match is weak. Size is stated for part of the rows, as once, few or many counts, or as a class when the clone is expanded.

J: TRBJ2-7
D: TRBD1
V: TRBV20-1
size: .
DNA: TGCTGCTTCCTCCGCCCAGGCCCGGGACAGGGTAGAAACGAGCAGTACTTC
CDR3: CCFLRPGPGQGRNEQYF

J: TRBJ1-4
D: .
V: TRBV7-9
size: few
DNA: TGTGCCAGCAGCTTAGCGCTAGCAAATGAAAAACTGTTTTTT
CDR3: CASSLALANEKLFF

J: TRBJ2-1
D: TRBD2
V: TRBV28
size: .
DNA: TGTGCCAGCAGTATAGGACTAGTGAATAGTGAGCAGTTCTTC
CDR3: CASSIGLVNSEQFF

J: TRBJ1-5
D: .
V: TRBV20-1
size: .
DNA: TGCAGTGCTAGAGACCCCCAGGGGTGGAATCAGCCCCAGCATTTT
CDR3: CSARDPQGWNQPQHF

J: TRBJ1-5
D: .
V: TRBV21-1
size: few
DNA: TGTGCCAGCGGTCGGGGATTTGGCAATCAGCCCCAGCATTTT
CDR3: CASGRGFGNQPQHF

J: TRBJ2-5
D: TRBD2
V: TRBV20-1
size: few
DNA: TGCAGTGCAACTTTAGCGGGAGGGGAGGAGACCCAGTACTTC
CDR3: CSATLAGGEETQYF

J: TRBJ2-1
D: TRBD2
V: TRBV24-1
size: many
DNA: TGTGCCACCAGTGACCCAGGACTAGCGGGAGGATACAATGAGCAGTTCTTC
CDR3: CATSDPGLAGGYNEQFF

J: TRBJ2-1
D: TRBD2
V: TRBV12-3/TRBV12-4
size: few
DNA: TGTGCCAGCAGTGAGGGACTAGTTCTTTGGAATGAGCAGTTCTTC
CDR3: CASSEGLVLWNEQFF

J: TRBJ2-5
D: .
V: TRBV12-3/TRBV12-4
size: .
DNA: TGTGCCAGCAGTTTGTCGGCAGGGACCGAGACCCAGTACTTC
CDR3: CASSLSAGTETQYF

J: TRBJ2-2
D: .
V: TRBV30
size: .
DNA: TGTGCCTGGACCAGGGTAGAAACCGGGGAGCTGTTTTTT
CDR3: CAWTRVETGELFF

J: TRBJ2-2
D: TRBD2
V: TRBV29-1
size: .
DNA: TGCAGCGTTTTCGGGGTAGCGGGATCCGACACCGGGGAGCTGTTTTTT
CDR3: CSVFGVAGSDTGELFF

J: TRBJ1-3
D: .
V: TRBV3-1
size: many
DNA: TGTGCCAGCAGCCAAGAAGCAGGGGTGGTTAACACCATATATTTT
CDR3: CASSQEAGVVNTIYF

J: TRBJ1-4
D: .
V: TRBV3-1
size: .
DNA: TGTGCCAGCAGCCAGGGGTATGGAGGTGAAAAACTGTTTTTT
CDR3: CASSQGYGGEKLFF

J: TRBJ2-1
D: TRBD2
V: TRBV10-2
size: many
DNA: TGCGCCAGCAGTCAGGGAGGGAGGGCCGTCAGGAATGAGCAGTTCTTC
CDR3: CASSQGGRAVRNEQFF

J: TRBJ2-5
D: TRBD1
V: TRBV5-4
size: few
DNA: TGTGCCAGCAGACCGACAGGGGGCGATGAGACCCAGTACTTC
CDR3: CASRPTGGDETQYF

J: TRBJ2-1
D: TRBD2
V: TRBV6-4
size: few
DNA: TGTGCCAGCATAGAGCGGGAGGGTGGGCGGTTCTTC
CDR3: CASIEREGGRFF

J: TRBJ1-2
D: .
V: TRBV10-3
size: .
DNA: TGTGCCATCAGTGAGTCGACCTGGGGGGCGGTTGACTACACCTTC
CDR3: CAISESTWGAVDYTF

J: TRBJ1-1
D: TRBD1
V: TRBV5-4
size: .
DNA: TGTGCCAGCACCTTCCGGGACAGAGTGAACACTGAAGCTTTCTTT
CDR3: CASTFRDRVNTEAFF

J: TRBJ2-2
D: .
V: TRBV4-3
size: .
DNA: TGCGCCAGCAGCCCCCAGGGGAGCACCGGGGAGCTGTTTTTT
CDR3: CASSPQGSTGELFF

J: TRBJ2-3
D: .
V: TRBV4-2
size: .
DNA: TGTGCCAGCAGCCATAATGCTGGGCGGCTATTCACAGATACGCAGTATTTT
CDR3: CASSHNAGRLFTDTQYF

J: TRBJ2-1
D: .
V: TRBV18
size: .
DNA: TGTGCCAGCTCACCACTGGTGATACATGAGCAGTTCTTC
CDR3: CASSPLVIHEQFF

J: TRBJ2-2
D: TRBD1
V: TRBV10-3
size: .
DNA: TGTGCCATCAGTGAAGACGCACAGGGGAACCTCGTCCCCGGGGAGCTGTTTTTT
CDR3: CAISEDAQGNLVPGELFF